This T cell receptor beta chain was identified during a study of identical twins. Study results and limitations: Weaker excess sharing between twins was seen in beta out-of-frame sequences.

This clonotype has a count of ten or more. Its antigen is unknown. With template switching, a universal primer site was added, and the cDNA carried unique molecular identifiers. TCRdb reprocessed the 5' RACE reads via MiXCR and lists one record per CDR3 protein. Of some 560,000 distinct CDR3 sequences listed, more than 9% are singletons. The CDR3 has 16 residues. Germline V gene sequence: CDR1 MNHEY, CDR2 SVGAGI. Unmatched junction bases numbered 6, after V lost 0 bases and J lost 2 bases. This sample also appeared in a second study, on yellow fever vaccine responses in identical twins.

The sample comprised PBMCs. This clonotype was obtained from a woman aged 18-29 years in good health. The rearrangement uses TRBV6-5 and TRBJ1-1, with 7 bases lining up with TRBD1. As DNA, the CDR3 is TGTGCCAGCAGTTACTCGTCAAGACAGGGTAACACTGAAGCTTTCTTT. Translated, it gives CASSYSSRQGNTEAFF.